This paragraph covers one TCR beta chain sequence. This specimen comes from a study of blood T cell repertoires in COVID-19. Overall study: COVID-19 samples collected from the United States, Italy and Spain covered acute and convalescent phases. T cells, B-cell-depleted T cells, or PBMCs provided the cDNA or gDNA that served as material.

As processed by the authors: Amplification from reference gene primers served as the basis for estimated nucleated cell counts. Profiling relied on immunoSEQ multiplex PCR, and the TCRdb table lists in-frame clones only, not all of them. The DNA was the basis for D and trimming; V, J and clone size are from that table. There are about 160,000 clones in the sample; 85% occur only once, and 0.85% to 1.2% lies in the top ten. V was clipped by 4 bases and J by 1 base, with 11 bases between them. This CDR3 comprises 14 residues. Germline-derived CDR1 and CDR2 are SGHRS and YFSETQ. The chain recombines TRBV5-1 with TRBJ1-1; tentative D call: TRBD1 (6 bases). Material: peripheral blood. The clonotype comes from a man aged 40-50 years with acute or convalescent COVID-19. CDR3 amino acids: CASSVTGRNTEAFF. In DNA form, the CDR3 reads TGCGCCAGCAGCGTAACAGGGAGGAACACTGAAGCTTTCTTT.